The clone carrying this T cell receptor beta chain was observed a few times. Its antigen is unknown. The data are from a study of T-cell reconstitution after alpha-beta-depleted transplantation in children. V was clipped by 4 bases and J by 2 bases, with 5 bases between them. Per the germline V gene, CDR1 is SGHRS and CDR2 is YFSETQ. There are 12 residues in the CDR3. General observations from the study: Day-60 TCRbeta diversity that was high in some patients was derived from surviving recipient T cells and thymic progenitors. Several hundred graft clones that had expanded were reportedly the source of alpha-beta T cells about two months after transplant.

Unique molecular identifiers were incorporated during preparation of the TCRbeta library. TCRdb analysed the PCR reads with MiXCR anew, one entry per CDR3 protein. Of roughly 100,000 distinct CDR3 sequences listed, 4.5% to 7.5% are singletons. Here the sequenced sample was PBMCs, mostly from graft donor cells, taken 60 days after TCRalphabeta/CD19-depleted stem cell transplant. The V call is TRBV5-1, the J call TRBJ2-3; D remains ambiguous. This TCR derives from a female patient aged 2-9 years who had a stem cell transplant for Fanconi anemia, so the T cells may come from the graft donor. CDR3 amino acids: CASSLITDTQYF. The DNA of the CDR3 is TGCGCCAGCAGCCTCATCACAGATACGCAGTATTTT.